This TCR beta chain was captured by sequencing in a study of blood T cell repertoires in COVID-19. The repertoire was sequenced with immunoSEQ multiplex PCR; TCRdb's copy has only in-frame clones and lacks some. The profile shows roughly 190,000 clones, 75% to 90% of them singletons. J gave up 9 bases and V 4 bases, and 6 bases lay outside the gene matches. Germline lookup yields CDR1 MDHEN and CDR2 SYDVKM. The CDR3 consists of 13 residues. The V call is TRBV28, the J call TRBJ2-1, with 7 bases aligning to TRBD1. The clonotype comes from a man aged 25-40 years with acute or convalescent COVID-19. The sequenced sample consisted of peripheral blood. CDR3 bases: TGTGCCAGCAGTTCGTACAGGGGTAGTGAGCAGTTCTTC. Encoded protein: CASSSYRGSEQFF.